This TCR beta chain was captured in a study of cytomegalovirus exposure and HLA in healthy donors (dated by TCRdb to about 2017). About the full investigation: According to an earlier analysis of several hundred of the donors, 150 million to 200 million T cells yielded 95 million to 140 million unique TCR beta sequences and about 300 Gb of sequence data. Approximately 300 gigabases of sequencing data and around 88 million unique TCR sequences made up an early release that covered approximately 620 HLA-typed donors. Of the roughly 400 genotyped donors, around 81% fell in the genetic ancestry cluster associated with self-reported Caucasian donors. The study aimed to test whether signatures of past pathogen exposure could be identified by cataloging public T cell receptors. The T cell repertoires of under 750 subjects were profiled by immunosequencing and related to cytomegalovirus serostatus. In addition to the first cohort of around 670 subjects, a separate validation cohort of approximately 130 different subjects was used. To predict cytomegalovirus infection status, the study combined high-throughput TCR immunosequencing, statistical association of individual TCRs with disease status, and machine learning. To study patterns of TCR occurrence, a later analysis re-analyzed previously published TCR beta repertoires from 550 to 800 donors and added high-resolution HLA genotyping. Rather than using new phenotypic data, the later analysis identified candidate immune exposures from TCR beta sequences and from how often those sequences occurred across donors. An earlier analysis of 587 of the donors used high-throughput TCR beta sequencing to judge whether each TCR beta V gene segment behaved as functional or pseudogenic. Alongside the repertoire data, information on donor age, sex, ethnicity and CMV serostatus was compiled. In a later genetic analysis, genome-wide SNP genotypes for about 65% of the roughly 670 donors were used, and that subset was treated as a discovery cohort. All discovery cohort repertoires had been generated on a single sequencing platform. HLA typing included class I and class II loci at four-digit resolution. Typing coverage differed by locus: A, B, C, DRB1 and DQB1 were typed in roughly 629-630 donors, DQA1 in roughly 500, DPA1 in 600 to 610, and DPB1 in 400 to 480. Because of strong linkage in the cohort, five DR-DQ haplotypes were treated as single units for association and clustering. Among 300 to 450 genotyped donors of the cohort, an average of roughly 240,000 unique TCR beta nucleotide sequences were sequenced per donor, around a sixth of them non-productive. What the work shows at the level of the full study, not this receptor alone: In a later genetic analysis, a missense DCLRE1C variant was associated with V-gene and J-gene trimming of TCR beta chains, and the association was replicated in an independent cohort. In vitro tests confirmed that a few of the cytomegalovirus-associated TCR beta chains recognize cytomegalovirus antigens. Because HLA typing was missing for some donors at each locus, association tests included only the typed subset. Only TCR beta chains were sequenced in this cohort, and the absence of alpha or paired-chain data limited detectable features. While some public TCRs were present in many individuals, most TCR sequences turned up only very rarely across donors. Specific HLA alleles were associated with 15,000 to 20,000 TCR beta sequences at a false discovery rate of 0.05 in a later analysis. For the cohort, immune exposure information was limited to CMV serostatus. A further reported finding was that TCR beta sequences accurately predicted the HLA-A and HLA-B alleles for most subjects in the first cohort. According to a later analysis, parvovirus B19, influenza, CMV and Epstein-Barr virus appeared linked to several top co-occurrence clusters. Strong co-occurrence of HLA alleles, especially DR and DQ, made assigning TCR associations to individual alleles difficult. Presence/absence analyses assumed roughly uniform sequencing depth across donors, an assumption that may not hold. The 87-base-pair reads could not distinguish some IMGT-functional V segments, including TRBV6-2 and TRBV6-3, so those segments were excluded. Correlated functional status among segregating V segments might be attributable to linkage disequilibrium, but an unknown experimental factor could not be ruled out. A later genetic analysis reported fewer N-insertions in productive TCRs among donors in an Asian-associated ancestry cluster than the roughly 700-donor mean. A total of 150 to 200 TCR beta chains were listed by the study as associated with cytomegalovirus. The classifier was reported to diagnose cytomegalovirus status with high specificity and sensitivity in both the original and validation cohorts. In a later analysis, HLA-associated TCR beta chains were found to be more clonally expanded and to have lower generation probabilities than equally common non-associated chains. According to the authors, the approach could potentially be generalized to other disease states and immunological phenotypes. A group of highly shared sequence variants was considered likely to be a technical artifact of the sequencing pipeline. Most CMV-associated TCR beta chains appeared to be HLA-restricted in a later analysis, and the HLA associations seemed to be driven largely by CMV exposure. Broadly in line with IMGT annotations, most TCR beta V segments showed up in productive rearrangements about 87% or about 30% of the time in an earlier analysis of 450 to 600 of the donors. A later analysis found that TCR association rates varied across HLA loci, with DRB1 alleles showing the most associated TCRs and HLA-C alleles the fewest. The earlier analysis of 587 of the donors excluded approximately 15 rarely observed V segments, including chromosome 9 orphons, because counts were too low.

V sheds 7 bases and J sheds 0 bases, leaving 15 bases between their ends. Based on the germline V gene, the CDR1 and CDR2 sequences are MNHNS and SASEGT. The CDR3 contains 15 residues, cysteine and phenylalanine counted. The sequence is cut down to CDR3 DNA, 45 bases in frame from base 1. The cohort comprised fewer than 700 healthy bone marrow donors. All cohort members were sampled while nominally healthy, although unrecorded immune exposures were likely present. The donor tested CMV seronegative and was one of the 352 seronegative cohort members. Every donor gave a peripheral blood sample, and the peripheral blood mononuclear cells from that sample were used for TCR beta sequencing. Genomic DNA was extracted from the blood cell samples with the Qiagen DNeasy Blood Extraction Kit. The method behind the library was the immunoSEQ multiplex PCR assay. For the multiplex PCR, a mixture combining 60 forward primers for TCR Vbeta segments and 13 reverse primers for TCR Jbeta segments was used. The CDR3 region of rearranged TCR beta genes was amplified from genomic DNA by a multiplex PCR assay. The Illumina HiSeq System was used to sequence the amplified TCR beta libraries as 87-base-pair reads. In the authors' own workflow: Across the roughly 670 repertoires, a later analysis counted tens of millions of unique TCR beta chains, roughly 11 million of which were shared by at least two donors. Raw reads were error-corrected and collapsed into unique sequences with a nearest-neighbor algorithm that merged closely related sequences to remove PCR and sequencing errors. V, D and J gene segments were assigned by aligning CDR3 sequences to IMGT reference sequences. For a sequence to be retained, at least a six-nucleotide match to both a V gene segment and a J gene segment was required. A rearrangement was called productive if the CDR3 had no stop codons and remained in frame with V and J, and every other rearrangement was called non-productive. Following IMGT convention, CDR3 was defined as the stretch from the second conserved V-encoded cysteine up to the conserved J-encoded phenylalanine. The earlier analysis of around 640 of the donors excluded sequences that lacked an unambiguous match to a single V gene segment. In an earlier analysis of a few hundred of the donors, V segments were called functional above 56.7% productive rearrangements and were called segregating when the between-donor standard deviation exceeded 5%. A statistical classification framework was built for diagnosing cytomegalovirus status from the catalog of TCR beta chain sequences. A later analysis assigned V and J genes by comparing TCR nucleotide sequences with IMGT/GENE-DB human TR gene sequences. Using the TCRdist pipeline, a later analysis assigned CDR3 sequences along with most-parsimonious VDJ recombination scenarios. A later analysis defined each TCR beta chain by its CDR3 amino acid sequence plus V-gene family, and excluded reads lacking a unique V-gene family. To address suspected cross-contamination and a sequencing artifact, a later analysis removed 450 to 700 highly shared, low-generation-probability nucleotide sequences. In a later analysis, a clonal expansion index was calculated for each public chain from normalized within-repertoire ranks of inferred template counts. Generation probabilities in a later analysis came from a VDJ recombination model fitted to out-of-frame rearrangements, and those results were checked against IGoR. In a later analysis, hypergeometric tests were used to score TCR-TCR, TCR-HLA and TCR-CMV co-occurrence, with a repertoire-size bias correction applied to TCR pairs. A later analysis estimated false discovery rates by permuting HLA or CMV assignments 20 times. In a later analysis, co-occurring TCRs were grouped using DBSCAN, and TCRdist sequence similarity was added for clustering within HLA-allele-positive subsets. Repertoires with fewer than 30,000 or more than 120,000 public chains, plus five repertoires with anomalous nucleotide sharing, were excluded from co-occurrence clustering. TCRdb obtained this table from immuneACCESS and retained in-frame rearrangements with V and J assigned. These tables miss some clones; where compared with another copy, unresolved V genes account for less than half of the shortfall, and the remainder is unexplained. V and J calls and clone size are copied from that table; D and trimming were computed from the DNA. The sample has about 110,000 clones on record, approximately 71% of them singletons. The top ten hold 2.5% of the sample.

On this clone itself: It lacks a known antigen. No much larger clonotype is one base removed from it; base qualities were not supplied.

Sequenced: PBMCs. The TCR originated in a man between 40 and 49 years old in good health and CMV-seronegative. Recombination linked TRBV6-1 to TRBJ1-2, with no confident D gene call. The DNA sequence is TGTGCCAGCACCCCGGGATTCCCAGCTAACTATGGCTACACCTTC. It translates as CASTPGFPANYGYTF.